The next 24 T cell receptor beta chains were all read from a single sample in a study of cytomegalovirus exposure and HLA in healthy donors. The primer mix had 60 Vbeta and 13 Jbeta primers. This table comes from immunoSEQ multiplex PCR, and its TCRdb copy is limited to in-frame clones, with some not included. The sample has 120,000 to 150,000 clones; around 75% are singletons. Sequencing input: PBMCs. These receptors all stem from a woman younger than 35 in good health and CMV-seronegative.

The chain recombines TRBV19 with TRBJ2-2; D call uncertain. Germline values: CDR1 LNHDA, CDR2 SQIVND (reference sequence). Between the trimmed V and J ends, which lost 3 bases and 3 bases, there was a span of 17 bases. The CDR3 sequence is 17 residues long. The CDR3 here is CASSIRPFQSYTGELFF. The CDR3 nucleotides read TGTGCCAGTAGTATCAGGCCGTTTCAATCCTACACCGGGGAGCTGTTTTTT.

The sample holds a few counts of this clone. The chain couples TRBV7-6 to TRBJ2-7; possible D gene TRBD1, 5 bases. Deletions cut 3 bases from V and 4 bases from J, with 13 bases between. Germline V gene sequence: CDR1 SGHVS, CDR2 FNYEAQ. The CDR3 is 14 residues long. CDR3 sequence reads: CASSFAGLSYEQYF. CDR3 sequence (DNA): TGTGCCAGCAGCTTTGCAGGGCTGTCGTACGAGCAGTACTTC.

The chain links TRBV14 to TRBJ2-1, with 7 bases that match TRBD2. Germline CDR1 reads SGHDN; CDR2 reads FVKESK. The CDR3 spans 16 residues. Losses at the gene ends were 1 base for V and 2 bases for J; bases not matched to a gene: 5. CDR3 coding DNA: TGTGCCAGCAGCCAAGGGTCCGGGACTACCTACAATGAGCAGTTCTTC. Amino acid sequence: CASSQGSGTTYNEQFF.

The V call is TRBV4-3, the J call TRBJ2-7; 11 positions agree with TRBD1. This CDR3 has 16 amino acids. Germline CDR1 reads LGHNA; CDR2 reads YSLEER. Trimming removed 3 bases from V and 5 bases from J; junction bases left unmatched: 9. CDR3 in amino acids: CASSHPLGTGGHEQYF. As DNA, the CDR3 is TGCGCCAGCAGCCATCCGCTGGGGACAGGGGGTCACGAGCAGTACTTC.

This rearrangement joins TRBV5-1 to TRBJ2-5; 12 positions match TRBD2. The V gene end was trimmed by 3 bases and the J gene end by 3 bases; junction bases not matched to a gene: 15. CDR3 length: 19 amino acids. In germline, CDR1 is SGHRS, CDR2 YFSETQ. CDR3 residues: CASSSLPLLASGGEETQYF. CDR3 bases: TGCGCCAGCAGCTCCTTACCCCTGCTCGCTAGCGGGGGGGAAGAGACCCAGTACTTC.

V and J are TRBV28 and TRBJ2-5, with 7 bases matching TRBD1. The CDR3 runs 14 residues. After removal of 10 bases from V and 5 bases from J, the junction contained 13 bases not matched to a gene. Germline CDR1 reads MDHEN; CDR2 reads SYDVKM. The CDR3 coding sequence is TGTGCCACCACCTTAGGGGGCGGTGGGGAGACCCAGTACTTC. It specifies CATTLGGGGETQYF.

The chain couples TRBV28 to TRBJ1-6, with D unclear. V was cut by 4 bases and J by 6 bases, with 7 bases left in between. Germline-derived CDR1 and CDR2 are MDHEN and SYDVKM. CDR3 length: 13 amino acids. CDR3 nucleotide sequence: TGTGCCAGCAGTTGGACTTTTAATTCACCCCTCCACTTT. It specifies CASSWTFNSPLHF.

The rearrangement uses TRBV5-5 and TRBJ1-2; D remains unclear. This CDR3 has 15 residues. V lost 4 bases to trimming and J lost 5 bases, with 18 bases between them. Germline CDR1 reads SGHKS; CDR2 reads YYEKEE (reference sequence). The CDR3 region is CASSPSKRHSYGYTF. As DNA, the CDR3 is TGTGCCAGCAGCCCTTCGAAAAGACACTCTTATGGCTACACCTTC.

The gene calls are TRBV7-9 and TRBJ1-1, with D possibly TRBD1 on 6 matching bases. The V gene lost 3 bases and the J gene lost 7 bases, with 18 bases spanning the gap. CDR1 is SEHNR, CDR2 FQNEAQ, per germline (reference sequence). The CDR3 is 15 amino acids. CDR3 in DNA: TGTGCCAGCAGCTTCCCGGGGGGCTACGAGATTGAAGCTTTCTTT. Its protein product is CASSFPGGYEIEAFF.

The chain couples TRBV18 to TRBJ2-7; TRBD2 agrees at 7 bases. The CDR3 covers 15 residues. Germline V gene lookup returns CDR1 KGHSH and CDR2 LQKENI. V dropped 1 base and J dropped 0; count of bases not matched to a gene: 3. Here the CDR3 reads CASSPQGGGSYEQYF. The CDR3 bases are TGTGCCAGCTCACCACAGGGCGGGGGCTCCTACGAGCAGTACTTC.

The rearrangement uses TRBV11-3 and TRBJ2-2; 10 nucleotides agree with TRBD1. CDR1 and CDR2 (germline): SGHNT, YENEEA. The CDR3 spans 15 residues. The V and J ends lost 3 bases and 5 bases, in that order; junction bases with no gene match: 3. DNA for the CDR3: TGTGCCAGCAGCTTGGGACAGGGGAATACCGGGGAGCTGTTTTTT. Amino acids: CASSLGQGNTGELFF.

About this clone: The identical CDR3 is also encoded by other nucleotide sequences in the sample. The V call is TRBV27, the J call TRBJ2-6, with 8 nucleotides matching TRBD2. The CDR3 loop spans 16 amino acids. Trimming took 7 bases from V and 1 from J; bases not matched to a gene: 6. Germline CDR1 MNHEY, CDR2 SMNVEV (reference sequence). CDR3 nucleotide sequence: TGTGCCAGCACGGGGGGGGCCTCATCTGGGGCCAACGTCCTGACTTTC. As protein: CASTGGASSGANVLTF.

This clone was detected a few times. V usage is TRBV11-2 and J usage is TRBJ2-2; 13 nucleotides agree with TRBD2. J gave up 7 bases and V 5 bases, and 7 bases lay outside the gene matches. CDR3 size: 16 residues. Germline CDR1 SGHAT, CDR2 FQNNGV. This CDR3 is CASSLAGLAGVGELFF. As DNA, the CDR3 is TGTGCCAGCAGCCTTGCAGGACTAGCGGGAGTCGGGGAGCTGTTTTTT.

This sequence joins TRBV6-5 and TRBJ1-4; D is perhaps TRBD1 (6 bases). Trimming left V 6 bases short and J 11 bases short, with 13 bases between. Per germline, CDR1 MNHEY and CDR2 SVGAGI. The CDR3 length is 12 residues. The CDR3 DNA sequence: TGTGCCAGCAGGGATGCACAGGGCAAACTGTTTTTT. It specifies CASRDAQGKLFF.

The J gene is TRBJ1-2, the V gene TRBV19; D unresolved. Germline assignment: CDR1 LNHDA and CDR2 SQIVND (reference sequence). Trimming cost V 3 bases and J 4 bases, with 9 bases left between them. The CDR3 extends over 13 amino acids. The DNA of the CDR3 is TGTGCCAGTAGTATGTGGCACAGCTATGGCTACACCTTC. Translating gives CASSMWHSYGYTF.

The gene calls are TRBV4-3 and TRBJ1-6, with unresolved D. V gave up 2 bases and J gave up 4 bases, with 9 bases separating them. This CDR3 has 15 residues. Germline V gene sequence: CDR1 LGHNA, CDR2 YSLEER. Here the CDR3 reads CASSQSTLYNSPLHF. CDR3 bases: TGCGCCAGCAGCCAAAGCACCCTATATAATTCACCCCTCCACTTT.

This clone was seen a few times. The rearrangement joins TRBV6-5 to TRBJ2-1, with a possible D match to TRBD1 (6 bases). Per germline, CDR1 MNHEY and CDR2 SVGAGI. Trimming pared 6 bases from V and 2 bases from J, leaving 14 bases between. The CDR3 is 15 residues long. DNA of the CDR3: TGTGCCAGCAGCCGTACAGGGAGAACCTACAATGAGCAGTTCTTC. It codes for CASSRTGRTYNEQFF.

In this sample, this clone turned up once. This chain links TRBV5-1 with TRBJ2-7; 9 nucleotides agree with TRBD2. This CDR3 comprises 15 residues. V shed 0 bases and J 5 bases; nucleotides not matched to a gene: 6. The germline V gene has CDR1 SGHRS and CDR2 YFSETQ. CDR3 in amino acids: CASSLVASGVDEQYF. For the CDR3, the DNA is TGCGCCAGCAGCTTGGTTGCTAGCGGGGTGGACGAGCAGTACTTC.

This clone has a handful of counts. The chain carries TRBV19 and TRBJ1-5; TRBD1 aligns across 8 bases. The CDR3 spans 15 residues. Germline V gives CDR1 LNHDA, CDR2 SQIVND (reference sequence). J lost 5 bases, V lost 5 bases, and 8 bases had no gene match. CDR3 in amino acids: CASSYDGQGDQPQHF. CDR3 DNA: TGTGCCAGTAGTTATGACGGACAGGGAGATCAGCCCCAGCATTTT.

The V and J genes are TRBV28 and TRBJ2-7; D is possibly TRBD1 (5 bases). Germline V gene sequence: CDR1 MDHEN, CDR2 SYDVKM. Between the trimmed V and J ends, which lost 5 bases and 7 bases, there was a span of 6 bases. There are 10 residues in the CDR3. CDR3 region: CASSNREQYF. CDR3 bases: TGTGCCAGCAGTAACAGGGAGCAGTACTTC.

J is TRBJ2-5 and V is TRBV9, with 9 bases matching TRBD1. The DNA end is a closer match to TRBJ2-7, so the J assignment may be wrong. The CDR3 has 14 residues. The germline CDR1 and CDR2 sequences are SGDLS and YYNGEE. CDR3 DNA: TGTGCCAGCAGCGTAGGAGGACAGGGGACCGAGCAGTACTTC. This gives the protein CASSVGGQGTEQYF.

As to this clone: One end of the junction does not line up with germline, which may come from a read error. V and J are TRBV6-5 and TRBJ1-3; 7 bases align to TRBD1. Per the germline V gene, CDR1 is MNHEY and CDR2 is SVGAGI. This CDR3 is 15 amino acids long. CDR3 protein: CASRLSRGTGHTIYF. The CDR3 DNA sequence: TGTGCCAGCAGACTATCCAGGGGGACTGGACACACCATATATTTT.

This clone has a handful of counts. V gene TRBV27 combines with J gene TRBJ1-3; D not certain. The CDR3 loop spans 14 amino acids. Per germline, CDR1 MNHEY and CDR2 SMNVEV (reference sequence). Between the trimmed V and J ends, which lost 4 bases and 3 bases, there was a span of 10 bases. The CDR3 DNA reads as TGTGCCAGCAGTTCCGGTTTTGGTGGAAACACCATATATTTT. Encoded protein: CASSSGFGGNTIYF.

The chain carries TRBV7-3 and TRBJ2-2; D may be TRBD2 (7 bases). V gave up 7 bases and J gave up 6 bases, with 12 bases separating them. Germline CDR1 SGHTA, CDR2 FQGTGA. This CDR3 is built from 13 residues. For the CDR3, the DNA is TGTGCCAGCACCAAAGGGGGGGCCGGGGAGCTGTTTTTT. Amino acid sequence: CASTKGGAGELFF.